This TCR beta chain comes out of a study of shared clonotypes between healthy human individuals. There are 14 residues in the CDR3. With 2 bases removed from V and 0 bases from J, the gap between germline ends came to 11 bases. CDR1 is GTSNPN, CDR2 SVGIG, per germline (reference sequence). A note on this clone: No antigen is known for it.

Findings and caveats of the study: Estimated richness was generally greater in naive than memory subsets.

The donors were all Caucasian adults (living in Nashville, Tennessee). A CD45RA-negative memory subset and a CD45RA+ naive subset were separated from the CD4+ cells. In the source study's methods: As immunoSEQ supplied junction-only sequences (without quality scores), filtering differed. Repertoires were generated with immunoSEQ multiplex PCR, while TCRdb's copy carries only in-frame clones and drops some. V, J and clone size are those of that table, while D and trimming were read from the DNA. Here the sample spans 2 million to 2.5 million clones, 93% being singletons. The clonotype originates from a man aged 18-30 years in good health. Some clones in this sample may be carry-over from other donors' samples. Material: naive CD4+ T cells from PBMCs. Subset defined: CD45RA+ positively selected. The chain links TRBV30 to TRBJ2-7, with a possible D match to TRBD1 (5 bases). The CDR3 DNA reads TGTGCCTGGAGTCGACAGAGAAGCTCCTACGAGCAGTACTTC. Amino acids: CAWSRQRSSYEQYF.